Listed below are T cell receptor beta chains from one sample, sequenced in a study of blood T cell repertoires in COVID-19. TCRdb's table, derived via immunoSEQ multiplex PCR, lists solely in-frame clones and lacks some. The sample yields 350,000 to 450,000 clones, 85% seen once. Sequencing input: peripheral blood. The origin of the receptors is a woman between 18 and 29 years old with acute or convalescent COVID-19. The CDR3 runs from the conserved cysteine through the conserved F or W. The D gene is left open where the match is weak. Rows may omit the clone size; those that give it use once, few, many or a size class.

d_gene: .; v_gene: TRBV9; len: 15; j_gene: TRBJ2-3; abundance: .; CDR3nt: TGTGCCAGCAGCGTAGAAGGCACAGACACAGATACGCAGTATTTT; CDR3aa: CASSVEGTDTDTQYF
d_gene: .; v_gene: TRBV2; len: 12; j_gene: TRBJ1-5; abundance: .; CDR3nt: TGTGCCAGCAGTTATGGCAATCAGCCCCAGCATTTT; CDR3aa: CASSYGNQPQHF
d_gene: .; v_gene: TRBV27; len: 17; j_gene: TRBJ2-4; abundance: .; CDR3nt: TGTGCCAGCAGTTTATTAGGACAGATATTAGCCAAAAACATTCAGTACTTC; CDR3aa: CASSLLGQILAKNIQYF
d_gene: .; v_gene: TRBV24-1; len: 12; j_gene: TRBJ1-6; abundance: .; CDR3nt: TGTGCCACCAGTGATCTGGACAAGCACCTCCACTTT; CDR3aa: CATSDLDKHLHF
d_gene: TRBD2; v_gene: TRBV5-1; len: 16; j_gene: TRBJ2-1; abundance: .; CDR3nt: TGCGCCAGCAGGCCCAAAGTAGCGGGGGCTTACAATGAGCAGTTCTTC; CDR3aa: CASRPKVAGAYNEQFF
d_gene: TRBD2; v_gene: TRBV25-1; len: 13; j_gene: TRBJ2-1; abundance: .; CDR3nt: TGTGCGTCGGGACTAGCGGGAGTAGATGAGCAGTTCTTC; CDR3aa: CASGLAGVDEQFF
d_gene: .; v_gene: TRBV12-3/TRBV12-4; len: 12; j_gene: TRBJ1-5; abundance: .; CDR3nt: TGTGCCAGCAGAGTCCAGGAGGGGCCCCAGCATTTT; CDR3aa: CASRVQEGPQHF
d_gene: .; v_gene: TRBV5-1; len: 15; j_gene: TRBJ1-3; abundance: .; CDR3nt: TGCGCCAGCAGTGGGGCCCAGGGCTCTGGAAACACCATATATTTT; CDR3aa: CASSGAQGSGNTIYF
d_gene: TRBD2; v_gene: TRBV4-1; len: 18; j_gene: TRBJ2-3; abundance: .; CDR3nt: TGCGCCAGCAGCCGTTTTGATGGCGGGAGTCCCCACACAGATACGCAGTATTTT; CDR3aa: CASSRFDGGSPHTDTQYF
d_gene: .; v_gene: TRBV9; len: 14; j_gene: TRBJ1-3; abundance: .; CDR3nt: TGTGCCAGCAGCGTAGCTGCGGTTGGAAACACCATATATTTT; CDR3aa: CASSVAAVGNTIYF
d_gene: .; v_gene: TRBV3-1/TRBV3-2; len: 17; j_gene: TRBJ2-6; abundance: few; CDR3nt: TGTGCCAGCAGCCAAGGGGCCAGGGGTCGTGGGGCCAACGTCCTGACTTTC; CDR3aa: CASSQGARGRGANVLTF
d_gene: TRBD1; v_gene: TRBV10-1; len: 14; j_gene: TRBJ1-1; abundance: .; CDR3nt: TGCGCCAGCAGTACCGGGACAGTGAACACTGAAGCTTTCTTT; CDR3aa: CASSTGTVNTEAFF
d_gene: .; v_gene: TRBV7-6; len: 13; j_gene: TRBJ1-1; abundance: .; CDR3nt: TGTGCCAGCAGCTTAGGTCCGGACACTGAAGCTTTCTTT; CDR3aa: CASSLGPDTEAFF
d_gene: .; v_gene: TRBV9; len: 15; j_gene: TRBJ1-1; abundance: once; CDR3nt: TGTGCCAGCAGCGTAAGAGGACAGTCCCCCCATGAAGCTTTCTTT; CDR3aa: CASSVRGQSPHEAFF
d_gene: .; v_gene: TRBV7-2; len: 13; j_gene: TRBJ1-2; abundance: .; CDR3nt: TGTGCCAGCAGCTTAGGCGGGGGAAATGGCTACACCTTC; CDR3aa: CASSLGGGNGYTF
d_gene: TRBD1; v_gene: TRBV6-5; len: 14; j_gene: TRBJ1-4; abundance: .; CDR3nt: TGTGCCAGCATCGAAAAGGGGGCGGGGGAAAAACTGTTTTTT; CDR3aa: CASIEKGAGEKLFF
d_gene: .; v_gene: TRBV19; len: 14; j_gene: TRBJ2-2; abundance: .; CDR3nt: TGTGCCAGTAGTATGAGGAAGAACACCGGGGAGCTGTTTTTT; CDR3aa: CASSMRKNTGELFF
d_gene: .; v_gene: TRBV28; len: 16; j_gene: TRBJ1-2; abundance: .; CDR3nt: TGTGCCAGCAGACCCGGCAGAGGGCGGACGATCTATGGCTACACCTTC; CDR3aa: CASRPGRGRTIYGYTF
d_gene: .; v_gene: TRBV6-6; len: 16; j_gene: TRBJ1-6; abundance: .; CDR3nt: TGTGCCAGCAGTTACGGCCAAGGGGGCTATAATTCACCCCTCCACTTT; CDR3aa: CASSYGQGGYNSPLHF